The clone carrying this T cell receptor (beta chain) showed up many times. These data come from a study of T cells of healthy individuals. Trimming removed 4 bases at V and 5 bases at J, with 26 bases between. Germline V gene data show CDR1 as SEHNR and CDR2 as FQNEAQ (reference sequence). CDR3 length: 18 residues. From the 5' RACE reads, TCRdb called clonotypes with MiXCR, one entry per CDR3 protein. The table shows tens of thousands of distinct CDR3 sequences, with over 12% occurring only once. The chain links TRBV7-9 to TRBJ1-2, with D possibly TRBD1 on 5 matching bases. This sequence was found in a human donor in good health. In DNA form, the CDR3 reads TGTGCCAGCAGCTCGACCGGAGTGGGGACGGTGGTGAGATATGGCTACACCTTC. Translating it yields CASSSTGVGTVVRYGYTF.